This TCR beta chain was identified in a study of T cells in Graves' hyperthyroidism and ophthalmopathy. Details on this clonotype: This may be a read error: a much more frequent sequence differs by one nucleotide.

The CDR3 runs 14 residues. Trimming shortened V by 3 bases and J by 2 bases, and 10 bases separated the two germline ends. The germline V gene encodes CDR1 MNHEY and CDR2 SMNVEV (reference sequence). Amplification targeted TCR beta CDR3 regions from RNA transcripts. With the HTBI primer set, the TCR CDR3 went through a first round of RT-PCR. TCRdb redid the calling of the multiplex PCR reads with MiXCR, one entry per CDR3 protein. The top ten hold roughly a sixth of the sample, which has roughly 380,000 distinct CDR3 sequences, 15% to 20% seen once. Inclusion characteristics of ophthalmopathy patients comprised a Clinical Activity Score of at least 3, a NOSPECS grade of at least 4, and duration under 3 months. Those patients with uncontrolled infection, other autoimmune disease, pregnancy or lactation were excluded.

V usage is TRBV27 and J usage is TRBJ1-1; D remains unclear. Sequenced: blood. The sequence derives from a woman aged 40 to 49 with Graves' ophthalmopathy. The CDR3 region has the DNA TGTGCCAGCAGTTTTAATTGGGGAAACACTGAAGCTTTCTTT. Its protein product is CASSFNWGNTEAFF.